One sample yielded the 10 T cell receptor beta chains listed below, sequenced in a study of tumor-infiltrating lymphocytes in primary liver carcinoma. TCR beta cDNA came from around 0.5 ug total RNA, primed with a constant-region primer. Libraries covering TCR beta were generated through three nested multiplex PCR rounds (using a slightly modified ARM-PCR). Amplification in the first two PCR rounds was performed using TRBV1-TRBV30 forward primers and a C-beta reverse primer for approximately 10 cycles each. MiXCR was run by TCRdb on the multiplex PCR reads, yielding one entry per CDR3 protein. The sample gives some 180,000 distinct CDR3 sequences, about 60% of which show up once; 72% is in the top ten. Germline DNA was also extracted, and blood RNA was taken from unsorted whole blood. Sample: peripheral blood. The receptor set was obtained from a man aged 40-49 years with primary liver carcinoma and hepatitis B virus infection.

This clonotype was picked up a small number of times. The chain is built from TRBV29-1 and TRBJ1-2; possibly TRBD1 for D (5 bases). V was shortened by 4 bases and J by 4 bases, with 10 bases between the two germline ends. Germline V gene lookup returns CDR1 SQVTM and CDR2 ANQGSEA. The CDR3 is 12 residues long. In DNA form, the CDR3 reads TGCAGCGTTGCGGGGGGAGTCTATGGCTACACCTTC. This encodes CSVAGGVYGYTF.

With respect to this clonotype: An end of the junction differs from the germline gene, which may be a read error. This rearrangement joins TRBV12-3 or TRBV12-4 to TRBJ2-6; 9 bases are a match to TRBD2. This CDR3 contains 17 residues. CDR3 in amino acids: CASRSAGTSSGANVLAF. CDR3 DNA: TGTGCCAGCAGGTCAGCGGGGACTAGCTCTGGGGCCAACGTCCTGGCTTTC.

There are a few counts of this clonotype. The chain recombines TRBV4-1 with TRBJ2-7; D is perhaps TRBD2 (5 bases). The V end lost 2 bases, the J end lost 2 bases, and 13 bases lay between the germline ends. CDR3 length: 15 amino acids. CDR1 is MGHRA, CDR2 YSYEKL, per germline. The CDR3 loop reads CASSQQDGLPYEQYF. CDR3 nucleotide sequence: TGCGCCAGCAGCCAACAGGACGGACTCCCCTACGAGCAGTACTTC.

This clonotype was counted many times. This sequence joins TRBV29-1 and TRBJ2-7; 9 bases map to TRBD2. The CDR3 totals 14 residues. Trimming at V came to 7 bases and at J to 1 base, leaving 8 bases not matched to a gene. In germline, CDR1 is SQVTM, CDR2 ANQGSEA. The CDR3 here is CSALTSGPSYEQYF. CDR3 nucleotide sequence: TGCAGCGCATTGACTAGCGGACCTTCCTACGAGCAGTACTTC.

This rearrangement joins TRBV5-1 to TRBJ2-7; D may be TRBD1 (5 bases). This CDR3 spans 14 amino acids. CDR1 is SGHRS, CDR2 YFSETQ, per germline. Deletions cut 4 bases from V and 3 bases from J, with 14 bases between. The CDR3 DNA sequence: TGCGCCAGCAGCCTACAGGACATTGACTACGAGCAGTACTTC. Amino acids: CASSLQDIDYEQYF.

The chain links TRBV12-3 or TRBV12-4 to TRBJ1-5, with 11 bases lining up with TRBD1. This CDR3 is built from 15 residues. With V trimmed by 5 bases and J by 4 bases, 4 bases remained unmatched. Written as DNA, the CDR3 is TGTGCCAGCAGTCCTGGACAGGGGGCGAATCAGCCCCAGCATTTT. It yields the protein CASSPGQGANQPQHF.

The CDR3 loop is CASSSDPGLLEAFF. The CDR3 region has the DNA TGTGCCAGCAGTTCTGATCCGGGACTGCTGGAAGCTTTCTTT. J is TRBJ1-1 and V is TRBV5-5; D perhaps matches TRBD1 (5 bases). This CDR3 is 14 amino acids long. Germline V gene sequence: CDR1 SGHKS, CDR2 YYEKEE (reference sequence). V lost 5 bases and J lost 8, with 19 bases in between.

This clonotype has more than one count but fewer than ten. The V and J genes are TRBV4-1 and TRBJ2-2, with 11 bases matching TRBD2. Trimming cost V 5 bases and J 7 bases; bases outside gene matches: 9. The CDR3 runs 16 residues. CDR1 is MGHRA, CDR2 YSYEKL, per germline. CDR3 DNA: TGCGCCAGCAGCGTCATTAGCGGGAGGGCTGTCGGGGAGCTGTTTTTT. Amino acids: CASSVISGRAVGELFF.

The sample holds many counts of this clonotype. This rearrangement joins TRBV11-3 to TRBJ2-5, with 11 bases identical to TRBD1. V shed 1 base and J 4 bases; nucleotides not matched to a gene: 2. This CDR3 is built from 15 residues. Per the germline V gene, CDR1 is SGHNT and CDR2 is YENEEA. Written as DNA, the CDR3 is TGTGCCAGCAGCTTAGCAGGGACAGGGGGAGAGACCCAGTACTTC. It encodes CASSLAGTGGETQYF.

This chain's CDR3 is CASSLAGGWSEAFF. Written as DNA, the CDR3 is TGTGCCAGCAGCTTAGCAGGGGGTTGGAGTGAAGCTTTCTTT. The chain combines TRBV13 with TRBJ1-1, with 7 nucleotides matching TRBD1. Germline V gene sequence: CDR1 PRHDT, CDR2 FYEKMQ (reference sequence). The V and J ends lost 1 base and 7 bases, in that order; junction bases with no gene match: 6. The CDR3 runs 14 residues.